Following are 18 T cell receptor beta chains from one sample sequenced in a study of TIL therapy for anti-PD-1-resistant metastatic lung cancer. This was the immunoSEQ v3 assay. Sequencing used immunoSEQ multiplex PCR; TCRdb keeps in-frame clones, though not all of them. The sample has about 14,000 clones, about 70% seen once. Time point meaning: pre-treatment sample, taken before nivolumab and TIL therapy. The tumor samples were excised metastases, mostly pleural nodules or supraclavicular lymph nodes. The sample here was tumor tissue, taken at baseline. These receptors all come from a woman aged 25-85 years with non-small cell lung cancer.

This clone was picked up a small number of times. V gene TRBV7-2 combines with J gene TRBJ1-4; no clear D gene. V was shortened by 4 bases and J by 5 bases, with 8 bases between the two germline ends. The germline V gene has CDR1 SGHTA and CDR2 FQGNSA. The CDR3 sequence is 13 residues long. CDR3 coding DNA: TGTGCCAGCAGCTGGATGCCGAATGAAAAACTGTTTTTT. It encodes CASSWMPNEKLFF.

This chain uses TRBV28 with TRBJ1-6; perhaps TRBD1 as D (5 bases). Germline V gene lookup returns CDR1 MDHEN and CDR2 SYDVKM. V was clipped by 5 bases and J by 10 bases, with 18 bases between them. The CDR3 consists of 15 residues. The CDR3 is CASSPGTSRSSPLHF. Written as DNA, the CDR3 is TGTGCCAGCAGTCCCGGGACCTCCCGAAGCTCACCCCTCCACTTT.

On this clone: The conserved final phenylalanine or tryptophan is absent from the CDR3, which likely points to a read error. CDR3 DNA: TGCGCCAGCAGCTTTATCCGACAGGGAAATAATTCACCCCTCCACCTT. This encodes CASSFIRQGNNSPLHL. The chain carries TRBV5-1 and TRBJ1-6, with 7 bases aligning to TRBD1. Germline V gene sequence: CDR1 SGHRS, CDR2 YFSETQ. V lost 2 bases and J lost 5; bases outside the gene matches: 7. The CDR3 extends over 16 amino acids.

V is TRBV7-9 and J is TRBJ2-5; D gene ambiguous. CDR1 SEHNR and CDR2 FQNEAQ come from the germline V gene (reference sequence). The CDR3 has 15 amino acids. V lost 1 base and J 1 base, leaving 10 bases between the germline ends. CDR3 loop: CASSLGVGPQETQYF. The CDR3 DNA follows: TGTGCCAGCAGCTTAGGGGTCGGACCCCAAGAGACCCAGTACTTC.

V is TRBV6-6 and J is TRBJ1-5, with 8 bases lining up with TRBD1. Looked up from germline, CDR1 is MNHNY and CDR2 is SVGAGI (reference sequence). The CDR3 consists of 16 residues. V lost 6 bases to trimming and J lost 1 base; unmatched junction nucleotides: 8. The CDR3 DNA sequence: TGTGCCAGCAGCCCGGACAGGGTGGAGAGCAATCAGCCCCAGCATTTT. Translating it yields CASSPDRVESNQPQHF.

This clone was seen just once. The rearrangement joins TRBV5-4 to TRBJ1-3, with unresolved D. V gave up 4 bases and J gave up 0 bases, with 11 bases separating them. This CDR3 contains 15 residues. CDR1 is SGHNT and CDR2 is YYREEE in the germline V gene (reference sequence). CDR3 protein: CASSPNIDSGNTIYF. The CDR3 DNA is TGTGCCAGCAGCCCAAACATAGACTCTGGAAACACCATATATTTT.

This sequence joins TRBV5-5 and TRBJ2-3; no reliable D call. Trimming shortened V by 3 bases and J by 1 base, and 6 bases separated the two germline ends. The germline V gene has CDR1 SGHKS and CDR2 YYEKEE (reference sequence). The CDR3 has 13 residues. CDR3 amino acids: CASSSGGTDTQYF. DNA of the CDR3: TGTGCCAGCAGCTCGGGTGGCACAGATACGCAGTATTTT.

V is TRBV7-9 and J is TRBJ1-6; 7 bases agree with TRBD1. Germline V gene data show CDR1 as SEHNR and CDR2 as FQNEAQ (reference sequence). V dropped 5 bases and J dropped 16; count of bases not matched to a gene: 11. CDR3 length: 13 residues. The CDR3 nucleotides are TGTGCCAGCAGCGACCTCGGGACAGTAGCTCTCCACTTT. Translation gives CASSDLGTVALHF.

The J gene is TRBJ1-1, the V gene TRBV5-6, with no clear D. CDR3 length: 13 residues. Germline CDR1 SGHDT, CDR2 YYEEEE. The V and J ends lost 3 bases and 6 bases respectively, with 12 bases between them. This CDR3 is CASSWERGAEAFF. The DNA of the CDR3 is TGTGCCAGCAGCTGGGAACGTGGGGCTGAAGCTTTCTTT.

V usage is TRBV2 and J usage is TRBJ1-1; 9 bases fit TRBD1. Germline loops: CDR1 SNHLY, CDR2 FYNNEI. V shed 6 bases and J 4 bases; nucleotides not matched to a gene: 9. CDR3 length: 15 residues. The CDR3 loop is CASRFGTGNPTEAFF. CDR3 DNA: TGTGCCAGCAGGTTTGGGACAGGGAATCCCACTGAAGCTTTCTTT. Full variable domain (missing parts from reference TRBV2 and TRBJ1-1): EPEVTQTPSHQVTQMGQEVILRCVPISNHLYFYWYRQILGQKVEFLVSFYNNEISEKSEIFDDQFSVERPDGSNFTLKIRSTKLEDSAMYFCASRFGTGNPTEAFFGQGTRLTVV.

J is TRBJ1-1 and V is TRBV7-2, with TRBD1 matching 9 bases. Per the germline V gene, CDR1 is SGHTA and CDR2 is FQGNSA. V lost 5 bases and J lost 5; bases outside the gene matches: 9. The CDR3 covers 15 residues. CDR3 region: CASSPRQGERTEAFF. The CDR3 DNA sequence: TGTGCCAGCAGCCCGCGACAGGGGGAGCGGACTGAAGCTTTCTTT.

CDR3 residues: CAISEEPSGVFADTQYF. In DNA, the CDR3 is TGTGCCATCAGTGAGGAACCTAGCGGGGTTTTCGCAGATACGCAGTATTTT. The chain links TRBV10-3 to TRBJ2-3, with TRBD2 identical over 9 bases. From germline, CDR1 is ENHRY and CDR2 SYGVKD. The J segment lost 4 bases and the V segment lost 2 bases, leaving 10 bases of the junction unmatched. This CDR3 is built from 17 residues.

This sequence joins TRBV7-6 and TRBJ1-2; TRBD1 matches at 7 bases. Germline V CDR1 and CDR2: SGHVS, FNYEAQ. J gave up 7 bases and V 10 bases, and 12 bases lay outside the gene matches. This CDR3 is built from 13 residues. The CDR3 DNA reads TGTGCCACCAGGGCCGGGACAGCGGCTGGCTACACCTTC. Encoded protein: CATRAGTAAGYTF.

This sequence joins TRBV7-8 and TRBJ2-5, with TRBD2 as a possible D gene (7 bases). The germline V gene encodes CDR1 SGHVS and CDR2 FQNEAQ. V gave up 5 bases and J gave up 4 bases, with 23 bases separating them. CDR3 length equals 17 residues. The CDR3 nucleotides read TGTGCCAGCAGCGAGGGGGAGGGGGAGCTTACGCGAGAGACCCAGTACTTC. The encoded protein is CASSEGEGELTRETQYF.

The V call is TRBV5-1, the J call TRBJ2-3; D perhaps matches TRBD1 (5 bases). Germline CDR1 and CDR2: SGHRS and YFSETQ. Trimming pared 0 bases from V and 1 base from J, leaving 12 bases between. This CDR3 contains 16 residues. The chain's CDR3 is CASSLVLEGGTDTQYF. As DNA, the CDR3 is TGCGCCAGCAGCTTGGTCCTAGAAGGGGGCACAGATACGCAGTATTTT.

The CDR3 sequence is CASSRQGASSGNTIYF. CDR3 DNA: TGCGCCAGCAGCCGACAGGGGGCCTCCTCTGGAAACACCATATATTTT. The gene calls are TRBV5-1 and TRBJ1-3, with 10 bases aligning to TRBD1. Per the germline V gene, CDR1 is SGHRS and CDR2 is YFSETQ. V lost 4 bases, J lost 0 bases, and 4 bases stayed unmatched. The CDR3 totals 16 residues.

The chain uses TRBV13 and TRBJ1-6; 9 positions agree with TRBD1. Germline values: CDR1 PRHDT, CDR2 FYEKMQ (reference sequence). The V gene end was trimmed by 4 bases and the J gene end by 6 bases; junction bases not matched to a gene: 7. This CDR3 region has 16 residues. CDR3 amino acids: CASSSGQGLFNSPLHF. The CDR3 DNA is TGTGCCAGCAGCTCGGGACAGGGTCTATTTAATTCACCCCTCCACTTT.

The chain joins TRBV5-8 to TRBJ1-2, with TRBD1 matching 7 bases. The trim removed 4 bases at V and 4 bases at J, leaving 4 bases unmatched. Germline CDR1 reads SGHTS; CDR2 reads YDEGEE. The CDR3 is made up of 13 amino acids. CDR3 in amino acids: CASSRTGSYGYTF. The CDR3 DNA reads TGTGCCAGCAGCCGGACAGGATCCTATGGCTACACCTTC.